This T cell receptor beta chain was observed in a study of early T cells in non-severe SARS-CoV-2 infection. On the study more broadly: Chains stayed unpaired after sequencing of bulk RNA from unsorted whole blood.

CDR3 length: 11 amino acids. V shed 4 bases and J shed 7 bases, with 8 bases lying between them. The germline CDR1 and CDR2 sequences are MNHEY and SMNVEV (reference sequence). General observations from the study: Reliance on VDJdb matching favored anti-spike CD8 responses; private and CD4 specificities were missed.

This clonotype was observed many times. The target antigen is unknown. Each cDNA molecule carried a unique molecular identifier. TCRdb called the 5' RACE reads again in MiXCR, with one record for every CDR3 protein. The table records under 30,000 distinct CDR3 sequences, around 5.3% of them present only once. The rearrangement uses TRBV27 and TRBJ2-7; perhaps TRBD1 as D (7 bases). Specimen: whole blood. The origin of this receptor is an adult who was a healthcare worker with PCR-confirmed SARS-CoV-2 infection or an uninfected control (not recorded which). The CDR3 protein is CASSSGGEQYF. The CDR3 nucleotides read TGTGCCAGCAGTTCAGGGGGGGAGCAGTACTTC.